This T cell receptor beta chain emerged from a study of T-cell memory formation after mild COVID-19. The J segment lost 13 bases and the V segment lost 5 bases, leaving 3 bases of the junction unmatched. Per germline, CDR1 SGHVS and CDR2 FNYEAQ. There are 11 residues in the CDR3. Remarks on this clonotype: Its antigen is still unknown.

UMIs and sample barcodes were carried by the TCR alpha and TCR beta cDNA libraries that 5'RACE produced using constant-segment primers. Each CDR3 protein gets one entry after TCRdb re-called the 5' RACE reads with MiXCR. The table lists roughly 130,000 distinct CDR3 sequences, about 18% of them singletons. Study-wide results and limits: A balance of CD4 and CD8 characterized clones contracting day 15 to 85, whereas later expanders leaned CD4+. Day 37-peaking second-wave clones had unconfirmed SARS-CoV-2 specificity.

This chain links TRBV7-6 with TRBJ1-4; 8 bases match TRBD1. The source is a man younger than 35 who had mild COVID-19 (a few samples of this study predate the infection). Cell type and time point are not known. Sequenced input: PBMCs or a T cell subset sorted from them (not recorded which). The chain's CDR3 is CASSAQGALFF. The CDR3 DNA reads as TGTGCCAGCAGCGCCCAGGGGGCACTGTTTTTT.